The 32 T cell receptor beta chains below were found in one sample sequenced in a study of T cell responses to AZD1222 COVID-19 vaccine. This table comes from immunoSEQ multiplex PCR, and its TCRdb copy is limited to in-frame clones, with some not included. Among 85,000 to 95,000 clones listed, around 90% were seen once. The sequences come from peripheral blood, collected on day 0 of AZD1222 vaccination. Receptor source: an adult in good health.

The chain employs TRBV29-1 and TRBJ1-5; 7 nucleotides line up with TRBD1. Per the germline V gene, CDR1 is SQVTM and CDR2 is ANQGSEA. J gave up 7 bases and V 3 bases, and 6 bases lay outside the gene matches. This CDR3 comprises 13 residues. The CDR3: CSVEAGGGQPQHF. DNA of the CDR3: TGCAGCGTTGAGGCAGGGGGTGGCCAGCCCCAGCATTTT.

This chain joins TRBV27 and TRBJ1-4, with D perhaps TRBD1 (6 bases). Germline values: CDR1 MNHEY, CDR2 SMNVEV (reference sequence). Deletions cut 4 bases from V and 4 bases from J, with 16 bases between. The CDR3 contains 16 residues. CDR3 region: CASSSHRGRVNEKLFF. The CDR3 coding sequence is TGTGCCAGCAGTTCACACCGGGGGCGGGTTAATGAAAAACTGTTTTTT.

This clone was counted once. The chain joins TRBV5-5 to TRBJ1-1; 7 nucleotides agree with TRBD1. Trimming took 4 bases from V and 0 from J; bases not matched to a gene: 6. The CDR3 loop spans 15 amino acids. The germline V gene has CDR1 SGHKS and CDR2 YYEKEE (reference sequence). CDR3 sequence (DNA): TGTGCCAGCAGCCCCGGACAGGCAATGAACACTGAAGCTTTCTTT. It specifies CASSPGQAMNTEAFF. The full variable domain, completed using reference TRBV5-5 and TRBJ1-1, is DAGVTQSPTHLIKTRGQQVTLRCSPISGHKSVSWYQQVLGQGPQFIFQYYEKEERGRGNFPDRFSARQFPNYSSELNVNALLLGDSALYLCASSPGQAMNTEAFFGQGTRLTVV.

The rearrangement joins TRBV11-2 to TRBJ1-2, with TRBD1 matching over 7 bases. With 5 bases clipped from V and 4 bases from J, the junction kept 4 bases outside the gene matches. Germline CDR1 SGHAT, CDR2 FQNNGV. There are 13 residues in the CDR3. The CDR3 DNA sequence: TGTGCCAGCAGCCGGGGACAGTTCTATGGCTACACCTTC. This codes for CASSRGQFYGYTF.

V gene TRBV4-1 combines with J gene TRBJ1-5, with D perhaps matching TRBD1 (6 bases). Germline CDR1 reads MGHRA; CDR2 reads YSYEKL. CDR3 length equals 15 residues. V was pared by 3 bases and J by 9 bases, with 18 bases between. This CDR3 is CASSHSKGDLGPQHF. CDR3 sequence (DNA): TGCGCCAGCAGCCATTCCAAGGGGGACCTCGGGCCCCAGCATTTT.

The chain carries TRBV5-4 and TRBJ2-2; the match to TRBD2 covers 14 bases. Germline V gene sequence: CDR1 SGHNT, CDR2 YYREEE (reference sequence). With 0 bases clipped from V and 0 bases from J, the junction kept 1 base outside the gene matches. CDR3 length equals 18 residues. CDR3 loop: CASSLGTSGGPNTGELFF. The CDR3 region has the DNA TGTGCCAGCAGCTTGGGGACTAGCGGGGGGCCGAACACCGGGGAGCTGTTTTTT.

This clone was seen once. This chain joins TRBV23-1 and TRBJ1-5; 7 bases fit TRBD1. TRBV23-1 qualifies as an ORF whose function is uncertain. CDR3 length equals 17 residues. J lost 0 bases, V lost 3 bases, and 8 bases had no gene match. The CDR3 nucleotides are TGCGCCAGCAGTCAGCAGGGGGGGGGCGATAGCAATCAGCCCCAGCATTTT. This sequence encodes CASSQQGGGDSNQPQHF.

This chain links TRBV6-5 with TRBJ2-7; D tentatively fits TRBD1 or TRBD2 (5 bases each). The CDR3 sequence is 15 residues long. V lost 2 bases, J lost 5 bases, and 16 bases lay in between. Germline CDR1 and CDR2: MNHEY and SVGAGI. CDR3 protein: CASSYASGGNNEQYF. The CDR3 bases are TGTGCCAGCAGTTACGCGTCTGGGGGTAACAACGAGCAGTACTTC.

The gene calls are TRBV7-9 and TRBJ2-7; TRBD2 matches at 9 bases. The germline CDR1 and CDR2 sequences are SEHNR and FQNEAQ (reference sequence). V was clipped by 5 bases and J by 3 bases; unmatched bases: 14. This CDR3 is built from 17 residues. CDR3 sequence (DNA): TGTGCCAGCAGCGGACATGCCGAGCGGGGGGCCCTCTACGAGCAGTACTTC. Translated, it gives CASSGHAERGALYEQYF.

The DNA for the CDR3 is TGTGCCAGCAGCCGCCCTCTTGAGCGGGGGGGTCCAGGCACCGGGGAGCTGTTTTTT. It specifies CASSRPLERGGPGTGELFF. This chain joins TRBV7-2 and TRBJ2-2; the match to TRBD2 covers 10 bases. The CDR3 extends over 19 amino acids. Trimming removed 5 bases from V and 4 bases from J; junction bases left unmatched: 16. Germline V gene lookup returns CDR1 SGHTA and CDR2 FQGNSA. Drawing the rest from reference TRBV7-2 and TRBJ2-2, the complete variable domain is GAGVSQSPSNKVTEKGKDVELRCDPISGHTALYWYRQSLGQGLEFLIYFQGNSAPDKSGLPSDRFSAERTGGSVSTLTIQRTQQEDSAVYLCASSRPLERGGPGTGELFFGEGSRLTVL.

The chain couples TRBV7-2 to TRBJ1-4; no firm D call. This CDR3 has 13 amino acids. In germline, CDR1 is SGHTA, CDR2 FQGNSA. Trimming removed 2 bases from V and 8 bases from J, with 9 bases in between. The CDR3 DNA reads TGTGCCAGCAGCTTATACGAAAGGGAAAAACTGTTTTTT. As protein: CASSLYEREKLFF.

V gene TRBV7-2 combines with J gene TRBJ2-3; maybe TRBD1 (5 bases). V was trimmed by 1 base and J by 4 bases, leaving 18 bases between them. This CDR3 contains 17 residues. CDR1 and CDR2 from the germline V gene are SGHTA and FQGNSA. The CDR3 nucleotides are TGTGCCAGCAGCTTAGACGGCGTCGCCAGGGTTGCAGATACGCAGTATTTT. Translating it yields CASSLDGVARVADTQYF.

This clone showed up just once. CDR3 in amino acids: CASSLGILAGEETQYF. CDR3 sequence (DNA): TGCGCCAGCAGCTTGGGAATTCTAGCGGGGGAAGAGACCCAGTACTTC. The chain links TRBV5-1 to TRBJ2-5; 10 bases line up with TRBD2. The CDR3 has 16 residues. The trim removed 0 bases at V and 3 bases at J, leaving 5 bases unmatched. Germline CDR1 SGHRS, CDR2 YFSETQ.

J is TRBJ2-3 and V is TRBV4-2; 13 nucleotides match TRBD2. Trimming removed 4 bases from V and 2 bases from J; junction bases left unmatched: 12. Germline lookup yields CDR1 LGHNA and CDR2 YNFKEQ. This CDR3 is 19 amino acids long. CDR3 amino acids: CASSRTHTGTSGATDTQYF. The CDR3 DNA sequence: TGTGCCAGCAGCCGAACCCACACCGGGACTAGCGGGGCCACAGATACGCAGTATTTT.

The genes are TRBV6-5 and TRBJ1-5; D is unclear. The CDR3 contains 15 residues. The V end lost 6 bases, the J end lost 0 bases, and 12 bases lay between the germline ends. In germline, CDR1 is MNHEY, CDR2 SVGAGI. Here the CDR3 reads CASRPTGYSNQPQHF. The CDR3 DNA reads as TGTGCCAGCAGGCCCACGGGATATAGCAATCAGCCCCAGCATTTT.

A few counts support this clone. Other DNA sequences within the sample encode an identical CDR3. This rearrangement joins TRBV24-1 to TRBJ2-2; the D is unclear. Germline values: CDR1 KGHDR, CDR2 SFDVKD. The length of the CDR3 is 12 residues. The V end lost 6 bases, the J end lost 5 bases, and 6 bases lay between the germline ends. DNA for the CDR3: TGTGCCACCAGTCTCGGTACCGGGGAGCTGTTTTTT. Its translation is CATSLGTGELFF.

The CDR3 sequence: CASSPSGQLNTEAFF. As DNA, the CDR3 is TGTGCCAGCTCACCATCCGGACAGCTGAACACTGAAGCTTTCTTT. V gene TRBV18 combines with J gene TRBJ1-1; TRBD1 might be the D (6 bases). With 2 bases removed from V and 0 bases from J, the gap between germline ends came to 10 bases. In germline, CDR1 is KGHSH, CDR2 LQKENI. The length of the CDR3 is 15 residues.

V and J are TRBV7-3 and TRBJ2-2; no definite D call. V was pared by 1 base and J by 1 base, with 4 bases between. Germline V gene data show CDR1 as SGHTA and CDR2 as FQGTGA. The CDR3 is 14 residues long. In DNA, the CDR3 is TGTGCCAGCAGCTTAATGGGGAACACCGGGGAGCTGTTTTTT. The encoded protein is CASSLMGNTGELFF.

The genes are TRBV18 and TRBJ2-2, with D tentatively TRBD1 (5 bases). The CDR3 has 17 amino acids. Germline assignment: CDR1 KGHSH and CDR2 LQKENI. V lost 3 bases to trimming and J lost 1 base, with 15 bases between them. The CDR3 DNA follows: TGTGCCAGCTCACCTAGGGTGGACACCTTGAACACCGGGGAGCTGTTTTTT. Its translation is CASSPRVDTLNTGELFF.

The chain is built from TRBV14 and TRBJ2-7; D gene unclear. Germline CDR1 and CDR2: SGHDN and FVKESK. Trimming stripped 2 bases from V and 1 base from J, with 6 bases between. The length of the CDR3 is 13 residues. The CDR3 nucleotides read TGTGCCAGCAGCCAAACTTCTTCCTACGAGCAGTACTTC. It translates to CASSQTSSYEQYF.

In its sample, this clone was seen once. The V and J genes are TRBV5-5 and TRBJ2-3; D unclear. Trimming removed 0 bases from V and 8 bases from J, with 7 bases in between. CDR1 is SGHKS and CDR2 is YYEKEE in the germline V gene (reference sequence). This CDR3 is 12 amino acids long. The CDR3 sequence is CASSLVAGTQYF. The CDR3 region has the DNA TGTGCCAGCAGCTTGGTTGCAGGTACGCAGTATTTT. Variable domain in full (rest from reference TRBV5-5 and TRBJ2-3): DAGVTQSPTHLIKTRGQQVTLRCSPISGHKSVSWYQQVLGQGPQFIFQYYEKEERGRGNFPDRFSARQFPNYSSELNVNALLLGDSALYLCASSLVAGTQYFGPGTRLTVL.

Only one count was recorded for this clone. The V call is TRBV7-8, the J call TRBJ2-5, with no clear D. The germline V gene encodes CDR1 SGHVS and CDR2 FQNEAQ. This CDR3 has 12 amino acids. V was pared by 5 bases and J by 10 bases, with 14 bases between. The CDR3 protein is CASSLPPGFQYF. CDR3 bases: TGTGCCAGCAGCCTACCCCCCGGGTTCCAGTACTTC.

For the CDR3, the DNA is TGTGCCAGCAGCTCTGACGGGGCGTCCTACAATGAGCAGTTCTTC. This gives the protein CASSSDGASYNEQFF. This rearrangement joins TRBV5-4 to TRBJ2-1, with D possibly being TRBD1 or TRBD2 (5 bases each). This CDR3 comprises 15 residues. Germline values: CDR1 SGHNT, CDR2 YYREEE (reference sequence). Deletions cut 3 bases from V and 1 base from J, with 11 bases between.

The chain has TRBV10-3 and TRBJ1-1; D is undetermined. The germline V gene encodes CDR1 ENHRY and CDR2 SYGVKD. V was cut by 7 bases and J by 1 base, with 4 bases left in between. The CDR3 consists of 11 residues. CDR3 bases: TGTGCCATCATGGCGAACACTGAAGCTTTCTTT. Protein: CAIMANTEAFF.

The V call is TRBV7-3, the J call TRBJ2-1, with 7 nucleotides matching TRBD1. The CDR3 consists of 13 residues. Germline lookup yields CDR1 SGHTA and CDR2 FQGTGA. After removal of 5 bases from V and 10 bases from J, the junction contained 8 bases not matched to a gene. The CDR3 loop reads CASSVGGPGEQFF. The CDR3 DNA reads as TGTGCCAGCAGCGTAGGGGGCCCAGGGGAGCAGTTCTTC.

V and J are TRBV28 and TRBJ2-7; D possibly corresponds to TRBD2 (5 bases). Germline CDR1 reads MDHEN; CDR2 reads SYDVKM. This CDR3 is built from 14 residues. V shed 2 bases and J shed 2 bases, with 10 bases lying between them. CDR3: CASSLVGSAYEQYF. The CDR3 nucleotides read TGTGCCAGCAGTTTAGTTGGGAGTGCCTACGAGCAGTACTTC.

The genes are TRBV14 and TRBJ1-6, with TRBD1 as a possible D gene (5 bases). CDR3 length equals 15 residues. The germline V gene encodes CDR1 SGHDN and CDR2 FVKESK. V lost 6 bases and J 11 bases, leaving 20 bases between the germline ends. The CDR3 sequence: CASSLEGLGLTPLHF. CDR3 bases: TGTGCCAGCAGTCTGGAGGGGTTGGGATTGACACCCCTCCACTTT. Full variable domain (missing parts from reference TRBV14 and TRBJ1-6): EAGVTQFPSHSVIEKGQTVTLRCDPISGHDNLYWYRRVMGKEIKFLLHFVKESKQDESGMPNNRFLAERTGGTYSTLKVQPAELEDSGVYFCASSLEGLGLTPLHFGNGTRLTVT.

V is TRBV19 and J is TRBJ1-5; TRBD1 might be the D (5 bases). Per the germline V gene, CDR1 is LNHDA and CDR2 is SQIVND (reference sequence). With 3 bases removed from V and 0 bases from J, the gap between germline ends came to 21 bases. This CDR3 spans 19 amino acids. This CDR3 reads CASSMVGRARGYSNQPQHF. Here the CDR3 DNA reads TGTGCCAGTAGTATGGTTGGCAGGGCCCGCGGGTATAGCAATCAGCCCCAGCATTTT. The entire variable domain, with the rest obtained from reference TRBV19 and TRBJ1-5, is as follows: DGGITQSPKYLFRKEGQNVTLSCEQNLNHDAMYWYRQDPGQGLRLIYYSQIVNDFQKGDIAEGYSVSREKKESFPLTVTSAQKNPTAFYLCASSMVGRARGYSNQPQHFGDGTRLSIL.

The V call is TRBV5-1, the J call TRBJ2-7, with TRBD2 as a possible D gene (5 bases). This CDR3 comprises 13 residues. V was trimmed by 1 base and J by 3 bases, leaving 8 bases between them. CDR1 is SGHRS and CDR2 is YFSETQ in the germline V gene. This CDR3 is CASSLPGVYEQYF. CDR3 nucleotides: TGCGCCAGCAGCTTGCCCGGGGTCTACGAGCAGTACTTC.

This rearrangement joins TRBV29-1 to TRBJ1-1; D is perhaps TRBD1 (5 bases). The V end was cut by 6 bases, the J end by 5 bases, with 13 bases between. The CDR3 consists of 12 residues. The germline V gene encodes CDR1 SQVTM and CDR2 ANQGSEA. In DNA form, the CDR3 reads TGCAGCGTCCGGACCGGGGGAACTGAAGCTTTCTTT. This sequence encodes CSVRTGGTEAFF.

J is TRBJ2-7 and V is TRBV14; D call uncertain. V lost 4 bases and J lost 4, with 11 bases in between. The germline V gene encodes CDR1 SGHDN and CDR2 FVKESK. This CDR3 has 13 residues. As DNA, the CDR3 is TGTGCCAGCAGCCCCCAACCAAGTTACGAGCAGTACTTC. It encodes CASSPQPSYEQYF.

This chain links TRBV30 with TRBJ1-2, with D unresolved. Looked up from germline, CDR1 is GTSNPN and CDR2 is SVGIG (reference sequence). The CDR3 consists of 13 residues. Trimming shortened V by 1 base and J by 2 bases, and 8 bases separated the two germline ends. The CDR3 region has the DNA TGTGCCTGGAGTGACTGGCAGAACTATGGCTACACCTTC. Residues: CAWSDWQNYGYTF. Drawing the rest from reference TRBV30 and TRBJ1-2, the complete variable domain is SQTIHQWPATLVQPVGSPLSLECTVEGTSNPNLYWYRQAAGRGLQLLFYSVGIGQISSEVPQNLSASRPQDRQFILSSKKLLLSDSGFYLCAWSDWQNYGYTFGSGTRLTVV.